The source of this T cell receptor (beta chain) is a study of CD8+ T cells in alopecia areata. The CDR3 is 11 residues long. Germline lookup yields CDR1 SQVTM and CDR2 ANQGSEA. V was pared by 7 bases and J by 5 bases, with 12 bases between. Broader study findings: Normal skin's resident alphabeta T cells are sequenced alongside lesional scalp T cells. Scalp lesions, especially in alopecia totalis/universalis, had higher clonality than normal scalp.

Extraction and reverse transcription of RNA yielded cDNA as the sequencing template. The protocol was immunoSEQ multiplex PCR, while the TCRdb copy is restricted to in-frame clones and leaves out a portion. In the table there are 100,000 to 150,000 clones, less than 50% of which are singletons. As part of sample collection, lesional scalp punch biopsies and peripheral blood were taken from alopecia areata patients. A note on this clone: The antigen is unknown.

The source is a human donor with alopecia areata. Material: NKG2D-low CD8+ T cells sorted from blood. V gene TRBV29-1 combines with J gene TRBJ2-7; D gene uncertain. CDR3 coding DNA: TGCAGCGGATACGGTGGGGACGAGCAGTACTTC. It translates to CSGYGGDEQYF.